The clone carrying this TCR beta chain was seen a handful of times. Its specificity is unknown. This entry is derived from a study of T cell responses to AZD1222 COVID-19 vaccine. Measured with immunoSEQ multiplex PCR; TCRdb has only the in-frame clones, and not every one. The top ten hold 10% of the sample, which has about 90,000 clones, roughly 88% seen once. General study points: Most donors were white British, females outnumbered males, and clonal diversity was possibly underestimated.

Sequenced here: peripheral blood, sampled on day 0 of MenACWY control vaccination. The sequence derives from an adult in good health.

The CDR3 DNA follows: TGTGCCAGCAGCTTGGATGGGGAGGCGGATGAAAAACTGTTTTTT. This gives the protein CASSLDGEADEKLFF. This chain uses TRBV5-8 with TRBJ1-4; D ambiguous. The V end lost 0 bases, the J end lost 6 bases, and 12 bases lay between the germline ends. Germline CDR1 reads SGHTS; CDR2 reads YDEGEE. There are 15 residues in the CDR3.